A selection of T cell receptor beta chains follows, all from one sample in a study of control samples from healthy donors and cancer patients. Assay used: immunoSEQ multiplex PCR; TCRdb lists only in-frame clones, some missing. Found here are 140,000 or so clones, about 91% of them singletons; the top ten hold under 4%. Sequencing input: blood. These receptors were taken from a man aged 25-40 years in good health. Each CDR3 is given with its conserved first and last residue. Each record gives: J gene, V gene, clone size, CDR3 length, D gene, CDR3 DNA, CDR3 protein. D genes are given only for firm matches. Not all rows give a size; the values are once, few, many and, for expanded clones, a class.

TRBJ2-7 | TRBV28 | - | 11 | - | TGTGCCAGCAGTTTGCGTTCCGAGCAGTACTTC | CASSLRSEQYF
TRBJ1-6 | TRBV25-1 | - | 13 | - | TGTGCCAGCAGTGAATTTCCCAATTCACCCCTCCACTTT | CASSEFPNSPLHF
TRBJ1-3 | TRBV10-2 | - | 14 | - | TGCGCCAGCAGTGAGGGCTCCTCTGGAAACACCATATATTTT | CASSEGSSGNTIYF
TRBJ1-5 | TRBV5-5 | - | 14 | TRBD1 | TGTGCCAGCAGCCGAGGGACAGGGAATCAGCCCCAGCATTTT | CASSRGTGNQPQHF
TRBJ2-2 | TRBV6-5 | - | 14 | - | TGTGCCAGCAGTTACTCGGGGGCGGCCGGGGAGCTGTTTTTT | CASSYSGAAGELFF
TRBJ2-7 | TRBV21-1 | - | 12 | - | TGTGCCAGCAGCAAAGTTAAGGGCCCGCAGTACTTC | CASSKVKGPQYF
TRBJ1-6 | TRBV11-2 | few | 16 | - | TGTGCCAGCAGCTTAAGCAGGGGCCAGGGGAATTCACCCCTCCACTTT | CASSLSRGQGNSPLHF
TRBJ2-3 | TRBV7-3 | - | 12 | - | TGTGCCAGCAGTCATATCACAGATACGCAGTATTTT | CASSHITDTQYF
TRBJ1-1 | TRBV10-3 | - | 13 | - | TGTGCCATCAGTGGTGGGGTTAGTACTGAAGCTTTCTTT | CAISGGVSTEAFF
TRBJ1-4 | TRBV27 | - | 15 | - | TGTGCCAGCAGTCCCAATTGGGGGGTTAATGAAAAACTGTTTTTT | CASSPNWGVNEKLFF
TRBJ2-3 | TRBV28 | - | 14 | - | TGTGCCAGCAGGGGGGGATCTAGCACAGATACGCAGTATTTT | CASRGGSSTDTQYF
TRBJ1-5 | TRBV5-1 | few | 15 | - | TGCGCCAGCAGCTTGGAGGGTCAGAGAAATCAGCCCCAGCATTTT | CASSLEGQRNQPQHF
TRBJ1-2 | TRBV28 | once | 14 | TRBD1 | TGTGCCAGCAGTTATGGACAGGGGATCTATGGCTACACCTTT | CASSYGQGIYGYTF
TRBJ2-7 | TRBV12-1 | - | 11 | - | TGTGCCAGCAGCTTTGTTTGCCGGGGGCTCTTC | CASSFVCRGLF
TRBJ2-1 | TRBV27 | - | 11 | - | TGTGCCACCGGAGGCCCCAATGAGCAGTTCTTC | CATGGPNEQFF
TRBJ1-5 | TRBV28 | - | 17 | TRBD1 | TGTGCCAGCAGTTTAGCCGGGACAGGATTGAGGGTTCAGCCCCAGCATTTT | CASSLAGTGLRVQPQHF
TRBJ1-1 | TRBV7-3 | - | 13 | - | TGTGCCAGCAGCCCGCAGCCGAACACTGAAGCTTTCTTT | CASSPQPNTEAFF
TRBJ2-7 | TRBV14 | - | 12 | - | TGTGCCAGCAGCCCACAGGGATACGAGCAGTACTTC | CASSPQGYEQYF
TRBJ1-2 | TRBV2 | - | 14 | TRBD1 | TGTGCCACCAGACAGGGTGGTTTTAACTATGGCTACACCTTC | CATRQGGFNYGYTF
TRBJ1-2 | TRBV24-1 | - | 20 | TRBD1 | TGTGCCACCAGTGATTTTGCAACCGGGACAGGCAGTCATACTAACTATGGCTACACCTTC | CATSDFATGTGSHTNYGYTF
TRBJ2-4 | TRBV4-1 | few | 16 | TRBD2 | TGCGCCAGCAGCCCACGGGGGGGCCTGGCCAAAAACATTCAGTACTTC | CASSPRGGLAKNIQYF
TRBJ2-1 | TRBV28 | - | 14 | TRBD2 | TGTGCCAGCAGTTTATTATCAGCGGGGCGGGAGGGGGTCTTC | CASSLLSAGREGVF